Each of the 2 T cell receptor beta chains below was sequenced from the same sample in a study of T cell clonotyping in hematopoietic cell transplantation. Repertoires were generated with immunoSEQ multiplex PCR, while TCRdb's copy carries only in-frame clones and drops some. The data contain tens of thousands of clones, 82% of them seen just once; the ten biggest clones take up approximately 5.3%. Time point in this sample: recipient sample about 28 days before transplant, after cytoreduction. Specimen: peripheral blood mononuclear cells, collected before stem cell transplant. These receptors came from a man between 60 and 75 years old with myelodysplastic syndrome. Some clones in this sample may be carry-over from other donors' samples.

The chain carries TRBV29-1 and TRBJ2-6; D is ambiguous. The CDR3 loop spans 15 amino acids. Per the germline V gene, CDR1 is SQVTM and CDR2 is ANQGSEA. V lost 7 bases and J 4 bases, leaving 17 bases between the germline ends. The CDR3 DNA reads TGCAGCGCGACTTTGTCCCCGTCCGGGGCCAACGTCCTGACTTTC. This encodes CSATLSPSGANVLTF.

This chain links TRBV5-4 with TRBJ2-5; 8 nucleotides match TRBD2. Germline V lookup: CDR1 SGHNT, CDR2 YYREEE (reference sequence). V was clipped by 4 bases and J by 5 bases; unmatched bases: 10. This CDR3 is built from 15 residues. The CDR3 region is CASSPGGTTLETQYF. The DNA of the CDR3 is TGTGCCAGCAGCCCGGGGGGGACTACCTTGGAGACCCAGTACTTC.